This TCR beta chain was identified in a study of T-cell reconstitution after alpha-beta-depleted transplantation in children. This clonotype was observed many times. TCRbeta library construction was performed incorporating unique molecular identifiers. TCRdb re-derived calls from the PCR reads in MiXCR, one entry per CDR3 protein. Of some 190,000 distinct CDR3 sequences in the sample, roughly 10% were seen once. V was pared by 5 bases and J by 0 bases, with 10 bases between. The CDR3 has 14 amino acids. Sequencing was performed on PBMCs, taken before TCRalphabeta/CD19-depleted stem cell transplant. The chain carries TRBV12-3 or TRBV12-4 and TRBJ1-1; tentative D call: TRBD1 (6 bases). This TCR was recovered from a boy younger than 10 with acute myeloid leukemia, due to receive a stem cell transplant. The CDR3 region is CASSPDSMNTEAFF. CDR3 sequence (DNA): TGTGCCAGCAGTCCGGACAGCATGAACACTGAAGCTTTCTTT.